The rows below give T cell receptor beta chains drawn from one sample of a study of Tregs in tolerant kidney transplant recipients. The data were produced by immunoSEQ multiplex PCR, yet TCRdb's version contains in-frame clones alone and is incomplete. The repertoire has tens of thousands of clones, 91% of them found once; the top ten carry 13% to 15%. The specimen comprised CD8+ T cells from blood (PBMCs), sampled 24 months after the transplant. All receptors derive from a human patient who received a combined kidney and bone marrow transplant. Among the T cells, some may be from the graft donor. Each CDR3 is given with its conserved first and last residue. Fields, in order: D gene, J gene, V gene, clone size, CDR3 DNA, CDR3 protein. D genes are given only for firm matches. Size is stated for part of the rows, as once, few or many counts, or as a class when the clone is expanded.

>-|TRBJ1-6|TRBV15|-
TGTGCCACCAGCAGCGCGAATTCACCCCTCCACTTT
CATSSANSPLHF
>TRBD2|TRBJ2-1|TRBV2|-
TGTGCCAGCCGCTTGAGGCTAGCGGGGGGTCGGCTAGACAATGAGCAGTTCTTC
CASRLRLAGGRLDNEQFF
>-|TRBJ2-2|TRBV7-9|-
TGTGCCAGCAGTTCGACAGGATTGAACACCGGGGAGCTGTTTTTT
CASSSTGLNTGELFF
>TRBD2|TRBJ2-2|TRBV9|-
TGTGCCAGCAGCCACTCTCCCCGGACTAGCGGGACATGGGGCGGGGAGCTGTTTTTT
CASSHSPRTSGTWGGELFF
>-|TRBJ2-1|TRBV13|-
TGTGCCAGCAGCACTACCGGGACATCACTACAGCAGTTCTTC
CASSTTGTSLQQFF
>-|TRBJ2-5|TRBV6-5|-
TGTGCCAGCGGATATGGGGACTACCAAGAGACCCAGTACTTC
CASGYGDYQETQYF
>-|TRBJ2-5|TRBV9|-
TGTGCCAGCAGCGTAGAAGCGCAACAAGAGACCCAGTACTTC
CASSVEAQQETQYF
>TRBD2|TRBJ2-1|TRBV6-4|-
TGTGCCAGCAGTGACTCTAGCGGGGGGGCCAATGAGCAGTTCTTC
CASSDSSGGANEQFF
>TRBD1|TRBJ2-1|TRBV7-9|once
TGTGCCAGCAGCTTAGCACCGGGACAGGGACTCTACAATGAGCAGTTCTTC
CASSLAPGQGLYNEQFF
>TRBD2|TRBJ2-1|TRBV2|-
TGTGCCAGCAGTGAAGGTAGCGGGGGGTACAATGAGCAGTTCTTC
CASSEGSGGYNEQFF
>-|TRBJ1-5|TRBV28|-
TGTGCCAGCAGTGGAAAACAGATTAGCAATCAGCCCCAGCATTTT
CASSGKQISNQPQHF
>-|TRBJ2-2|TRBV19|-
TGTGCCAGTAGTATCTACAGCGGGAACACCGGGGAGCTGTTTTTT
CASSIYSGNTGELFF
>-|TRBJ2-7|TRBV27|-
TGTGCCAGCAGCCCAGGGATAAGGTCCTACGAGCAGTACTTC
CASSPGIRSYEQYF
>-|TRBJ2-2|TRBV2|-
TGTGCCAGCGGAGGGCCGGGCGGGGAGCTGTTTTTT
CASGGPGGELFF